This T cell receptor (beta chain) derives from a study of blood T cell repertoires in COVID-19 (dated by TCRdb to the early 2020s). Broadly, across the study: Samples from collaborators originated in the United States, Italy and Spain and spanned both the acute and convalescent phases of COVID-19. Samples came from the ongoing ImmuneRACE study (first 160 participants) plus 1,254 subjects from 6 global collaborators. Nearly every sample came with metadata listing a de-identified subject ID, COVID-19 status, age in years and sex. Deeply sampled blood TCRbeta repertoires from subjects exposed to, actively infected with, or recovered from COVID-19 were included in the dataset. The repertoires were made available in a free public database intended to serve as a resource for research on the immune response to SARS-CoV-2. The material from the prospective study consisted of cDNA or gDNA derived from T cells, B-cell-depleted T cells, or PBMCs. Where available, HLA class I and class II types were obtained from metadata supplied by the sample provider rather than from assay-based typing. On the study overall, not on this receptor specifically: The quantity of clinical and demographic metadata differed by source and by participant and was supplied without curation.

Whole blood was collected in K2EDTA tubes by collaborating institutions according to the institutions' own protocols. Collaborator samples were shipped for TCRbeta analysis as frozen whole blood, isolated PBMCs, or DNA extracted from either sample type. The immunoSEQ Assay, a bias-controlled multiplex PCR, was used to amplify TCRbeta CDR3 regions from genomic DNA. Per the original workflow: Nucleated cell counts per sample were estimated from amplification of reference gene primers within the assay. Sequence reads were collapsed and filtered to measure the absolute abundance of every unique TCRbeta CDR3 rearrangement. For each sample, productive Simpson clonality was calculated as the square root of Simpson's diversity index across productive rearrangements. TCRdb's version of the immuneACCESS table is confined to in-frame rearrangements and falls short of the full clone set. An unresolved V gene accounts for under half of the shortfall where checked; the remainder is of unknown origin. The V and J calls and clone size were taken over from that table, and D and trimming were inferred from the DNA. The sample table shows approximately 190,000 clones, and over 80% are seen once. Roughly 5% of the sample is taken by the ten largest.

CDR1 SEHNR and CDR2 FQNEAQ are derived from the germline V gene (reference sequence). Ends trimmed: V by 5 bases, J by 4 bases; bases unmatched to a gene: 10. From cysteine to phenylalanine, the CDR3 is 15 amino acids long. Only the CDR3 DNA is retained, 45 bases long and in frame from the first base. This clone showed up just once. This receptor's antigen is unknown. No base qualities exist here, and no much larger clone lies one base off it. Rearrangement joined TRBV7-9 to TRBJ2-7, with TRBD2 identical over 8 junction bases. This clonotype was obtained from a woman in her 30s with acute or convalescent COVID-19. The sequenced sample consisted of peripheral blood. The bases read TGTGCCAGCAGCCCACCGGCGGGGGGCGGGTACGAGCAGTACTTC. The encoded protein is CASSPPAGGGYEQYF.